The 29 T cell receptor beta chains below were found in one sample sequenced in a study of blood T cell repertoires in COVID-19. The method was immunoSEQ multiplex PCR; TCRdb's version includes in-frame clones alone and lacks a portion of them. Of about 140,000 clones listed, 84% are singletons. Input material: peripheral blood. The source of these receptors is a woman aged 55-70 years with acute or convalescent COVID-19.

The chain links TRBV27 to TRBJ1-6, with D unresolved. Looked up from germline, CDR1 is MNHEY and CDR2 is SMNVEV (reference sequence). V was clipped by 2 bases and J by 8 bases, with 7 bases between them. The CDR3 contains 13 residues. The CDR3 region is CASSLSKDSPLHF. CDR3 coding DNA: TGTGCCAGCAGTTTAAGCAAAGATTCACCCCTCCACTTT.

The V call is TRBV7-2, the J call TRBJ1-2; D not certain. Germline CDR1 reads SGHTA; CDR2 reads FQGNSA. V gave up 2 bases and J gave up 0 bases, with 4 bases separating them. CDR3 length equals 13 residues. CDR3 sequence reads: CASSLPANYGYTF. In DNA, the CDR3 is TGTGCCAGCAGCTTACCAGCTAACTATGGCTACACCTTC.

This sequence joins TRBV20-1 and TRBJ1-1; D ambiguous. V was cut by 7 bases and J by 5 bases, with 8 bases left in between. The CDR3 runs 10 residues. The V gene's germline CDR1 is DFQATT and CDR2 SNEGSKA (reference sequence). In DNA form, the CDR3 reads TGCAGTGTAGAGGAGACTGAAGCTTTCTTT. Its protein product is CSVEETEAFF.

The CDR3 spells CAGLAGSYEQYF. Written as DNA, the CDR3 is TGTGCCGGCCTAGCGGGGTCCTACGAGCAGTACTTC. V is TRBV30 and J is TRBJ2-7; 9 bases agree with TRBD2. The CDR3 covers 12 residues. Germline lookup yields CDR1 GTSNPN and CDR2 SVGIG (reference sequence). The junction had 3 bases not matched to a gene; V was cut back by 8 bases and J by 1 base.

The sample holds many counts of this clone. The CDR3 sequence is CASSQAPGGWGNQPQHF. As DNA, the CDR3 is TGTGCCAGCAGCCAAGCACCGGGAGGATGGGGCAATCAGCCCCAGCATTTT. V and J are TRBV3-1 (or the pseudogene TRBV3-2) and TRBJ1-5, with D hard to call. There are 17 residues in the CDR3. Germline CDR1 is LGHDT and CDR2 is YNNKEL (reference sequence). V was trimmed by 1 base and J by 2 bases, leaving 15 bases between them.

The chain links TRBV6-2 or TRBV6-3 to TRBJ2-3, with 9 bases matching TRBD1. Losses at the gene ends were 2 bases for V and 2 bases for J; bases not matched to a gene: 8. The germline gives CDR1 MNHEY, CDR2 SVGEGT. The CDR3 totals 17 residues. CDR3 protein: CASSYSPGTGLTDTQYF. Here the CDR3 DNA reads TGTGCCAGCAGTTACAGTCCCGGGACAGGGCTCACAGATACGCAGTATTTT.

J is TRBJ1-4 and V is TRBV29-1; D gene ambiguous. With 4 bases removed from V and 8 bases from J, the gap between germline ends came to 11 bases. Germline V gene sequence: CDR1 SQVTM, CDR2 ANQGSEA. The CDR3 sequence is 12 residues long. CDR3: CSVAGPGEKLFF. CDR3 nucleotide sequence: TGCAGCGTTGCTGGGCCGGGAGAAAAACTGTTTTTT. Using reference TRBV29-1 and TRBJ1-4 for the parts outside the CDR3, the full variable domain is SAVISQKPSRDICQRGTSLTIQCQVDSQVTMMFWYRQQPGQSLTLIATANQGSEATYESGFVIDKFPISRPNLTFSTLTVSNMSPEDSSIYLCSVAGPGEKLFFGSGTQLSVL.

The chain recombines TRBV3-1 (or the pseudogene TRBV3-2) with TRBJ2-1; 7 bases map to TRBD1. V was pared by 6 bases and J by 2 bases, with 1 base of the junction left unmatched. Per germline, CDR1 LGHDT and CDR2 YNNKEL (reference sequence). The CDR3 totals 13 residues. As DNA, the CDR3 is TGTGCCAGCAGACAGGGGCCCTACAATGAGCAGTTCTTC. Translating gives CASRQGPYNEQFF.

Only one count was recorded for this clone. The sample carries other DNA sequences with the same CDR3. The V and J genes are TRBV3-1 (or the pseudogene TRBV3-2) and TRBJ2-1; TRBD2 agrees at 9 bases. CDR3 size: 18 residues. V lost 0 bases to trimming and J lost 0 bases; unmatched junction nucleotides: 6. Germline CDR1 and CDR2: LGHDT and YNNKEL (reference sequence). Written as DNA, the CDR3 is TGTGCCAGCAGCCAAGATGGACTAGCGCTCAGCTCCTACAATGAGCAGTTCTTC. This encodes CASSQDGLALSSYNEQFF.

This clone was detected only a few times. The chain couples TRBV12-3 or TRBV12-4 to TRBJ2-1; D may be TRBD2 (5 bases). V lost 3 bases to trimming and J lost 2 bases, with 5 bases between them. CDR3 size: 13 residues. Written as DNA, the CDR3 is TGTGCCAGCAGTTTCGGGGCCTACAATGAGCAGTTCTTC. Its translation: CASSFGAYNEQFF.

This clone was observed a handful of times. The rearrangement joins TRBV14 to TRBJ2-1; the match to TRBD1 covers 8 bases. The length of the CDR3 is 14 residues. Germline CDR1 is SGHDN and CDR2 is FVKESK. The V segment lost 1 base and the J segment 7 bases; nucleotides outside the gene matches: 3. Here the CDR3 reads CASSQGQGYNEQFF. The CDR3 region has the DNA TGTGCCAGCAGCCAAGGACAGGGGTATAATGAGCAGTTCTTC.

The CDR3 DNA reads TGTGCCAGCAGTTTAGGACTGGTGGGACTAGCGGGAGATTACAATGAGCAGTTCTTC. Translation: CASSLGLVGLAGDYNEQFF. V is TRBV28 and J is TRBJ2-1, with 14 bases identical to TRBD2. Trimming cost V 2 bases and J 4 bases; bases outside gene matches: 10. Per germline, CDR1 MDHEN and CDR2 SYDVKM. CDR3 length equals 19 residues.

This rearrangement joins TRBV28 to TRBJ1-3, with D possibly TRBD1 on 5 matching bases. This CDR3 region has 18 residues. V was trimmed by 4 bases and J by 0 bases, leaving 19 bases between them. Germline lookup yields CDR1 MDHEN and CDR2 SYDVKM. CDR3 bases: TGTGCCAGCAGTTACCTCGGGAGGCTGACAGACTCTGGAAACACCATATATTTT. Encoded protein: CASSYLGRLTDSGNTIYF.

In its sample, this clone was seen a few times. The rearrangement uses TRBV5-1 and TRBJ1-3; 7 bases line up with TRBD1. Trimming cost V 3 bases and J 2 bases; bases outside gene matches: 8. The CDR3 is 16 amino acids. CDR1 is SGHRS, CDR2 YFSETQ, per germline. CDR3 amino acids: CASSSVNTGAGNTIYF. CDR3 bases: TGCGCCAGCAGCTCCGTTAATACAGGGGCTGGAAACACCATATATTTT.

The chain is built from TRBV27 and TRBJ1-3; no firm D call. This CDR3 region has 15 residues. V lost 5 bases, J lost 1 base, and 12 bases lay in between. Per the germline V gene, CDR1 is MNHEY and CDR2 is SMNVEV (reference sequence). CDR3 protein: CASSPVVGSGNTIYF. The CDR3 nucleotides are TGTGCCAGCAGTCCAGTGGTCGGGTCTGGAAACACCATATATTTT.

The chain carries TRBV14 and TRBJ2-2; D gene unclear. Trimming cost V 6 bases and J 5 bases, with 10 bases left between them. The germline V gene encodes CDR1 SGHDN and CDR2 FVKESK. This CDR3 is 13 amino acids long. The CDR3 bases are TGTGCCAGCAGAATTACAGCTACCGGGGAGCTGTTTTTT. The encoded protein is CASRITATGELFF.

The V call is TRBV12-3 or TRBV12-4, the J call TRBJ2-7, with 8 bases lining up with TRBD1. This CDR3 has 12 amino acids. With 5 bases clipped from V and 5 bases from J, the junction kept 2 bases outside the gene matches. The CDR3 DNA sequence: TGTGCCAGCAGTGGACAGGGAGACGAGCAGTACTTC. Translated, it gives CASSGQGDEQYF.

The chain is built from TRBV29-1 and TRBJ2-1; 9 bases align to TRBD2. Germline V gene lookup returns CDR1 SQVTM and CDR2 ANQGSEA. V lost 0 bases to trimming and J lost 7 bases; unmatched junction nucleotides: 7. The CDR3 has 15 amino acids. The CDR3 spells CSVEDFSGRLNEQFF. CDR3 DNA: TGCAGCGTTGAAGACTTCAGCGGGAGGTTGAATGAGCAGTTCTTC.

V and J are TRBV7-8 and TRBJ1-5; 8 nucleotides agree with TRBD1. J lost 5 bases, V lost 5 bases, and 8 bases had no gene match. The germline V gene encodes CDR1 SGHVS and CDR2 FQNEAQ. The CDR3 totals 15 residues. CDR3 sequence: CASSQFGQGHQPQHF. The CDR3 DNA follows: TGTGCCAGCAGCCAATTCGGACAGGGTCATCAGCCCCAGCATTTT.

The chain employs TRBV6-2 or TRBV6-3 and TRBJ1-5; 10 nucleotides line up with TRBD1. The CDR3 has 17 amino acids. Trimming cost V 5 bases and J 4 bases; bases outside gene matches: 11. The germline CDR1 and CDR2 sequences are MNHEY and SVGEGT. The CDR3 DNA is TGTGCCAGCAGTCTCTATTTAGGGACAGGGGCAAATCAGCCCCAGCATTTT. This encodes CASSLYLGTGANQPQHF.

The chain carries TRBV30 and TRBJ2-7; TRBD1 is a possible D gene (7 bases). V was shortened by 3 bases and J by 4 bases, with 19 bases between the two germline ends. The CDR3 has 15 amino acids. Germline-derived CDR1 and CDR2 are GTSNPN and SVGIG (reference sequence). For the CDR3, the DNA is TGTGCCTGGAGCATAGGGGGCAGGGGGGCTTACGAGCAGTACTTC. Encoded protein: CAWSIGGRGAYEQYF. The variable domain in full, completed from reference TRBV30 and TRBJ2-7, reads SQTIHQWPATLVQPVGSPLSLECTVEGTSNPNLYWYRQAAGRGLQLLFYSVGIGQISSEVPQNLSASRPQDRQFILSSKKLLLSDSGFYLCAWSIGGRGAYEQYFGPGTRLTVT.

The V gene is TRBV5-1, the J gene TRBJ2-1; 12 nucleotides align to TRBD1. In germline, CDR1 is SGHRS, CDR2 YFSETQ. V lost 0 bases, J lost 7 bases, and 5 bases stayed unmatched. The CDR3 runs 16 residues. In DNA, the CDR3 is TGCGCCAGCAGCTTGGAACCGGGACAGGGGGCTAATGAGCAGTTCTTC. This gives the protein CASSLEPGQGANEQFF. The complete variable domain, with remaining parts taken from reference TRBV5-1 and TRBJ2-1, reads KAGVTQTPRYLIKTRGQQVTLSCSPISGHRSVSWYQQTPGQGLQFLFEYFSETQRNKGNFPGRFSGRQFSNSRSEMNVSTLELGDSALYLCASSLEPGQGANEQFFGPGTRLTVL.

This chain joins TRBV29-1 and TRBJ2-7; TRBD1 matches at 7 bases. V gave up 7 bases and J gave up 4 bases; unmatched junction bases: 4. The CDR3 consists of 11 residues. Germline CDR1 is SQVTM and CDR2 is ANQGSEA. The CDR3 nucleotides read TGCAGCGCTAACAGGGGTTACGAGCAGTACTTC. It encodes CSANRGYEQYF.

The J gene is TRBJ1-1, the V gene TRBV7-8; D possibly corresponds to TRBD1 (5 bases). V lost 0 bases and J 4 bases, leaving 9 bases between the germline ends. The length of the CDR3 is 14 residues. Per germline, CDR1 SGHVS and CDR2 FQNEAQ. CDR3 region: CASSLASGGTEAFF. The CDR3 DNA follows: TGTGCCAGCAGCTTAGCCTCCGGGGGCACTGAAGCTTTCTTT.

CDR3 bases: TGCGCCAGCAGTGATTCAGGGGGAACCGGCTACACCTTC. Amino acids: CASSDSGGTGYTF. This chain links TRBV10-2 with TRBJ1-2, with 7 bases lining up with TRBD1. This CDR3 is 13 amino acids long. Unmatched junction bases numbered 6, after V lost 3 bases and J lost 8 bases. Germline CDR1 is WSHSY and CDR2 is SAAADI.

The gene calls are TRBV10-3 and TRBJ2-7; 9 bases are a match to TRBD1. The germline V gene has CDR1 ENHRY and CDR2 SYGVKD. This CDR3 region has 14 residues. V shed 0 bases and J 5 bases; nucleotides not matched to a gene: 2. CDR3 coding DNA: TGTGCCATCAGTGAGTCTAGGACAGGGGACGAGCAGTACTTC. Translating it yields CAISESRTGDEQYF.

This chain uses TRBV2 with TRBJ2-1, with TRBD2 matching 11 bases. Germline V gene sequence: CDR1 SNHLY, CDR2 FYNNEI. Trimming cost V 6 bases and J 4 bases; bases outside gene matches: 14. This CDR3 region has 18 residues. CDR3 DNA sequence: TGTGCCAGCAGCGACGGGACTAGCGGAGCTTTTCGGTACAATGAGCAGTTCTTC. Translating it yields CASSDGTSGAFRYNEQFF. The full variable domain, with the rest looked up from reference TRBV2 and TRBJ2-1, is EPEVTQTPSHQVTQMGQEVILRCVPISNHLYFYWYRQILGQKVEFLVSFYNNEISEKSEIFDDQFSVERPDGSNFTLKIRSTKLEDSAMYFCASSDGTSGAFRYNEQFFGPGTRLTVL.

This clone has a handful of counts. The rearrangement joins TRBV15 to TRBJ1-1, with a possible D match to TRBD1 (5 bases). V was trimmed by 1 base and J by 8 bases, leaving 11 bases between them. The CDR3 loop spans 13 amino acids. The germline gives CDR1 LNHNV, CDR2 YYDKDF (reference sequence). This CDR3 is CATSRVTGIEAFF. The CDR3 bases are TGTGCCACCAGCAGAGTCACAGGCATAGAAGCTTTCTTT.

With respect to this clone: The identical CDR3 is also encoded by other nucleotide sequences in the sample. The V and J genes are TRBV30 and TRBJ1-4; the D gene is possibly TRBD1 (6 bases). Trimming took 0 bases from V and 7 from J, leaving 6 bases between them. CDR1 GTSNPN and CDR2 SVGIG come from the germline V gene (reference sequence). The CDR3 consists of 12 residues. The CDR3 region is CAWSVQGEKLFF. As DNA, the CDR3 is TGTGCCTGGAGTGTACAGGGTGAAAAACTGTTTTTT. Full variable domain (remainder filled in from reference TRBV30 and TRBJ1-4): SQTIHQWPATLVQPVGSPLSLECTVEGTSNPNLYWYRQAAGRGLQLLFYSVGIGQISSEVPQNLSASRPQDRQFILSSKKLLLSDSGFYLCAWSVQGEKLFFGSGTQLSVL.